The sequence of this T cell receptor (beta chain) was determined in a study of cytomegalovirus exposure and HLA in healthy donors. Study overall: Most donors, around 81% of a few hundred genotyped, fell in the Caucasian-associated ancestry cluster. Study findings and constraints: Later work showed greater clonal expansion in HLA-associated TCR beta chains than in equally common others. By HLA locus, TCR association rates varied in a later analysis, with DRB1 showing the most and HLA-C the fewest.

Comments on this clone: No antigen is known for it.

Germline CDR1 and CDR2: MNHNY and SVGAGI (reference sequence). This CDR3 region has 16 residues. V was clipped by 1 base and J by 8 bases; unmatched bases: 7. PCR involved 60 Vbeta and 13 Jbeta primers. Original methodology: Unique TCR beta chains totaled some 81 million in a later count, with approximately 10 million of them shared. Sequencing used immunoSEQ multiplex PCR; TCRdb keeps in-frame clones, though not all of them. V, J and clone size were drawn from that table, and D and trimming were deduced from the DNA. This listing includes 65,000 to 90,000 clones. The rearrangement joins TRBV6-6 to TRBJ1-6, with TRBD1 matching over 8 bases. Material: PBMCs. This TCR derives from a man between 40 and 49 years old in good health and CMV-seronegative. This CDR3 reads CASSYYPYRGYSPLHF. The CDR3 bases are TGTGCCAGCAGTTACTATCCCTACAGGGGGTATTCACCCCTCCACTTT.